These 5 T cell receptor beta chains were sequenced from one sample in a study of shared clonotypes between healthy human individuals. Profiled with immunoSEQ multiplex PCR; TCRdb holds only in-frame clones, not every one. The table has roughly 110,000 clones, around 65% seen once. Sample: memory CD8+ T cells sorted from blood. As to subset: CD45RO+ cells pooled with CCR7-negative TemRA cells. The receptor source for this set is a woman aged 25 to 39 in good health.

The J gene is TRBJ2-5, the V gene TRBV7-2, with 10 positions matching TRBD2. CDR1 is SGHTA and CDR2 is FQGNSA in the germline V gene. The J segment lost 5 bases and the V segment lost 3 bases, leaving 6 bases of the junction unmatched. The CDR3 consists of 15 residues. Here the CDR3 reads CASSFQAGGGETQYF. CDR3 sequence (DNA): TGTGCCAGCAGCTTTCAAGCGGGAGGGGGTGAGACCCAGTACTTC.

This chain joins TRBV19 and TRBJ2-1; 8 bases are a match to TRBD2. From germline, CDR1 is LNHDA and CDR2 SQIVND (reference sequence). Trimming cost V 3 bases and J 10 bases; bases outside gene matches: 8. This CDR3 has 14 amino acids. The CDR3 spells CASSMGSGSPEQFF. CDR3 nucleotide sequence: TGTGCCAGTAGTATGGGGAGCGGGAGCCCCGAGCAGTTCTTC.

This clone has only a few counts. The V gene is TRBV6-1, the J gene TRBJ2-1; D ambiguous. This CDR3 region has 13 residues. Germline V CDR1 and CDR2: MNHNS, SASEGT. Trimming removed 2 bases from V and 8 bases from J, with 10 bases in between. CDR3: CASSEIGWDEQFF. CDR3 bases: TGTGCCAGCAGTGAAATCGGTTGGGATGAGCAGTTCTTC.

V is TRBV11-1 and J is TRBJ1-1; the D gene is possibly TRBD1 (5 bases). V was trimmed by 3 bases and J by 9 bases, leaving 11 bases between them. Per the germline V gene, CDR1 is SGHAT and CDR2 is FQDESV (reference sequence). This CDR3 spans 12 amino acids. The CDR3 DNA is TGTGCCAGCAGCTTGGGGCAGGTTCAAGCTTTCTTT. Translation: CASSLGQVQAFF.

The rearrangement uses TRBV12-2 and TRBJ1-2. TRBV12-2 is deemed a pseudogene. CDR3 length equals 16 residues. For the CDR3, the DNA is TGTGCAAGTCGCACAAGGTTAACGGAGGATTTCTATGGCTACACCTTC. This codes for CASRTRLTEDFYGYTF.